The source of this TCR beta chain is a study of T cell changes during pregnancy in multiple sclerosis. Here immunoSEQ multiplex PCR was the method, and the copy in TCRdb shows in-frame clones only, minus some. The data show about 57,000 clones, with around 93% seen just once and 3% to 4% held by the top ten. Germline lookup yields CDR1 LNHDA and CDR2 SQIVND (reference sequence). Losses at the gene ends were 1 base for V and 6 bases for J; bases not matched to a gene: 2. The CDR3 has 15 residues. The source was peripheral blood, collected after pregnancy. The V call is TRBV19, the J call TRBJ2-1; 11 bases align to TRBD2. The clonotype was recovered from a female donor in good health, enrolled as a control in a pregnancy study. CDR3 nucleotides: TGTGCCAGTAGTATAGCGACTAGCGGGATCAATGAGCAGTTCTTC. Protein sequence: CASSIATSGINEQFF.